The 13 T cell receptor beta chains given below trace back to one sample, sequenced in a study of CD8+ T cells in alopecia areata. The treatment: oral pan-JAK inhibitor, 5-10 mg twice daily. RNA extraction and reverse transcription yielded cDNA as sequencing template. Assay used: immunoSEQ multiplex PCR; TCRdb lists only in-frame clones, some missing. The sample gives 150,000 to 200,000 clones, more than 50% of which show up once; over 0.9% is in the top ten. The sequencing here drew on CD4+ T cells sorted from blood, taken at week 24, from a patient treated with tofacitinib. The receptors come from a human donor with alopecia areata.

This chain uses TRBV29-1 with TRBJ1-1; TRBD1 matches at 8 bases. Germline-derived CDR1 and CDR2 are SQVTM and ANQGSEA. V was clipped by 1 base and J by 1 base; unmatched bases: 8. The CDR3 totals 16 residues. CDR3 amino acids: CSVEGRTGPRNTEAFF. In nucleotides, the CDR3 is TGCAGCGTTGAAGGTCGGACAGGGCCTAGGAACACTGAAGCTTTCTTT. Full variable domain (missing parts from reference TRBV29-1 and TRBJ1-1): SAVISQKPSRDICQRGTSLTIQCQVDSQVTMMFWYRQQPGQSLTLIATANQGSEATYESGFVIDKFPISRPNLTFSTLTVSNMSPEDSSIYLCSVEGRTGPRNTEAFFGQGTRLTVV.

This chain links TRBV7-9 with TRBJ2-3; 11 positions match TRBD2. Germline CDR1 is SEHNR and CDR2 is FQNEAQ (reference sequence). This CDR3 spans 18 amino acids. V shed 5 bases, J shed 5 bases, and the junction held 15 bases outside the gene matches. The CDR3 region has the DNA TGTGCCAGCAGCCTATATCAACCTAGCGGGGGGTCAGGAGATACGCAGTATTTT. It is translated as CASSLYQPSGGSGDTQYF.

The chain is built from TRBV30 and TRBJ2-5, with TRBD2 identical over 13 bases. The CDR3 loop spans 18 amino acids. V trimming: 2 bases; J trimming: 2 bases; junction bases outside the gene matches: 11. The V gene's germline CDR1 is GTSNPN and CDR2 SVGIG (reference sequence). CDR3 in amino acids: CAWSIFRLAGGDQETQYF. DNA of the CDR3: TGTGCCTGGAGTATATTCCGACTAGCGGGGGGTGATCAAGAGACCCAGTACTTC.

This clone has just a few counts. V and J are TRBV29-1 and TRBJ2-3; D is ambiguous. Germline V CDR1 and CDR2: SQVTM, ANQGSEA. The V end was cut by 0 bases, the J end by 4 bases, with 14 bases between. This CDR3 region has 15 residues. The CDR3 spells CSVEEGLGVADTQYF. The CDR3 DNA reads as TGCAGCGTTGAAGAAGGGCTAGGTGTCGCAGATACGCAGTATTTT.

The chain joins TRBV6-5 to TRBJ1-2, with TRBD1 matching over 8 bases. After removal of 5 bases from V and 4 bases from J, the junction contained 6 bases not matched to a gene. The germline V gene encodes CDR1 MNHEY and CDR2 SVGAGI. The CDR3 extends over 14 amino acids. For the CDR3, the DNA is TGTGCCAGCAGTACGCGACAGGGGAGCTATGGCTACACCTTC. It yields the protein CASSTRQGSYGYTF.

This chain connects TRBV9 to TRBJ1-1; 9 bases align to TRBD1. Germline CDR1 SGDLS, CDR2 YYNGEE. With 3 bases clipped from V and 8 bases from J, the junction kept 8 bases outside the gene matches. The CDR3 sequence is 14 residues long. In DNA, the CDR3 is TGTGCCAGCAGCGCTGGGACAGGGATTAGGGAAGCTTTCTTT. It encodes CASSAGTGIREAFF.

This clone was seen a few times. The V and J genes are TRBV6-4 and TRBJ2-3, with 8 bases that match TRBD2. This CDR3 has 16 amino acids. Germline V gene data show CDR1 as MRHNA and CDR2 as SNTAGT. V dropped 2 bases and J dropped 0; count of bases not matched to a gene: 4. CDR3 sequence (DNA): TGTGCCAGCAGTGACAGGGCGGGGGGCAGCACAGATACGCAGTATTTT. It encodes CASSDRAGGSTDTQYF.

The V call is TRBV7-2, the J call TRBJ2-7; 7 bases match TRBD1. Germline assignment: CDR1 SGHTA and CDR2 FQGNSA. The CDR3 has 11 amino acids. Unmatched junction bases numbered 3, after V lost 4 bases and J lost 9 bases. The CDR3, as DNA: TGTGCCAGCAGCTCAGGGGGTGGGCAGTACTTC. Protein: CASSSGGGQYF.

This clone has just a few counts. V is TRBV9 and J is TRBJ2-2; 7 bases line up with TRBD1. With 0 bases clipped from V and 1 base from J, the junction kept 0 bases outside the gene matches. Germline CDR1 is SGDLS and CDR2 is YYNGEE. The length of the CDR3 is 15 residues. CDR3 DNA: TGTGCCAGCAGCGTAGACAGGGGGAACACCGGGGAGCTGTTTTTT. Amino acid sequence: CASSVDRGNTGELFF.

The V call is TRBV10-3, the J call TRBJ2-3; 13 positions agree with TRBD2. The CDR3 runs 18 residues. Losses at the gene ends were 0 bases for V and 6 bases for J; bases not matched to a gene: 9. Germline CDR1 and CDR2: ENHRY and SYGVKD. In DNA form, the CDR3 reads TGTGCCATCAGTGAGTCGGAGACTAGCGGGGGGCTTAGGGATACGCAGTATTTT. Protein sequence: CAISESETSGGLRDTQYF.

The rearrangement uses TRBV20-1 and TRBJ1-1, with a tentative D call TRBD1 (5 bases). The CDR3 contains 11 residues. Trimming took off 1 base at V and 7 bases at J, with 7 bases between the two ends. Germline V lookup: CDR1 DFQATT, CDR2 SNEGSKA (reference sequence). DNA of the CDR3: TGCAGTGCTAGAGGGGGGGGTGAAGCTTTCTTT. Protein sequence: CSARGGGEAFF.

This clone was picked up one time. The chain carries TRBV30 and TRBJ1-2; 7 nucleotides line up with TRBD1. Germline CDR1 reads GTSNPN; CDR2 reads SVGIG (reference sequence). Trimming took 1 base from V and 4 from J; bases not matched to a gene: 3. This CDR3 is 13 amino acids long. The CDR3 loop reads CAWSGDSLYGYTF. CDR3 bases: TGTGCCTGGAGTGGGGACAGTCTCTATGGCTACACCTTC.

This clone was detected a few times. This chain links TRBV6-1 with TRBJ1-1; possibly TRBD1 for D (5 bases). Germline values: CDR1 MNHNS, CDR2 SASEGT. Trimming took off 8 bases at V and 6 bases at J, with 16 bases between the two ends. CDR3 length equals 13 residues. CDR3 residues: CASLDGQGPEAFF. In DNA form, the CDR3 reads TGTGCCAGCTTAGACGGGCAGGGCCCTGAAGCTTTCTTT.